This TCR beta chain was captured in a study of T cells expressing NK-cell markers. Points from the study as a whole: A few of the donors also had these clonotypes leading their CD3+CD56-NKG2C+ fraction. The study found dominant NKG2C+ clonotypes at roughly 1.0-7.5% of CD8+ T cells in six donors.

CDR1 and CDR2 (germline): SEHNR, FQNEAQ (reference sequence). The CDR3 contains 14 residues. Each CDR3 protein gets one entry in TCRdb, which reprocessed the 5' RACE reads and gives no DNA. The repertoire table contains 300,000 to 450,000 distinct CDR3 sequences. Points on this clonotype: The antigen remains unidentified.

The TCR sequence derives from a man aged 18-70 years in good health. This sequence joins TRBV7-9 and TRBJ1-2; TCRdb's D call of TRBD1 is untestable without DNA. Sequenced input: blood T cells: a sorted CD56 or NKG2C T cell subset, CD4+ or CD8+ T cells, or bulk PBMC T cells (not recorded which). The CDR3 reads CATERSGGGYGYTF.